A single sample gave rise to the 6 T cell receptor beta chains below, sequenced in a study of T cell repertoires in cytomegalovirus infection. Their antigen targets remain unknown. TCRdb re-analysed the reads in MiXCR, keeping a single row per CDR3 protein. Of more than 85,000 distinct CDR3 sequences in the sample, around 29% were seen once. Specimen: CD8+ T cells from cultured PBMCs, collected from culture after CMV antigen stimulation. Source of these receptors: a human donor in good health (CMV status not recorded). Some clones in this sample may be carry-over from other donors' samples.

The chain combines TRBV20-1 with TRBJ2-7; weak D call: TRBD1 (6 bases). Per germline, CDR1 DFQATT and CDR2 SNEGSKA (reference sequence). V was pared by 2 bases and J by 3 bases, with 11 bases between. The CDR3 spans 13 residues. The CDR3 DNA reads TGCAGTGCTAGACCCCTGACAGGCTACGAGCAGTACTTC. This encodes CSARPLTGYEQYF.

The rearrangement joins TRBV11-2 to TRBJ2-7; TRBD1 aligns across 8 bases. Unmatched junction bases numbered 9, after V lost 5 bases and J lost 6 bases. Germline V CDR1 and CDR2: SGHAT, FQNNGV. The CDR3 is 14 amino acids. The CDR3, as DNA: TGTGCCAGCAGCCGGGACAGGTCCGGAGCCGAGCAGTACTTC. It codes for CASSRDRSGAEQYF.

The chain's CDR3 is CASSPRPFGSTDTQYF. The CDR3 DNA reads as TGTGCCAGCAGCCCCCGACCGTTCGGTAGCACAGATACGCAGTATTTT. The chain combines TRBV7-9 with TRBJ2-3, with no clear D. V was cut by 5 bases and J by 0 bases, with 15 bases left in between. The CDR3 is made up of 16 amino acids. Germline CDR1 is SEHNR and CDR2 is FQNEAQ (reference sequence).

This clonotype appeared a few times. This chain joins TRBV27 and TRBJ2-2; D is undetermined. The CDR3 loop spans 12 amino acids. Germline V CDR1 and CDR2: MNHEY, SMNVEV (reference sequence). Trimming took 4 bases from V and 6 from J, leaving 6 bases between them. The CDR3 protein is CASSYGAGELFF. Here the CDR3 DNA reads TGTGCCAGCAGTTATGGGGCCGGGGAGCTGTTTTTT.

The chain carries TRBV19 and TRBJ1-1; a weak D match, TRBD1 (6 bases). CDR1 and CDR2 (germline): LNHDA, SQIVND (reference sequence). CDR3 length: 15 residues. V lost 2 bases and J 5 bases, leaving 15 bases between the germline ends. This chain's CDR3 is CASSIILGGGTEAFF. CDR3 nucleotides: TGTGCCAGTAGTATAATATTAGGGGGTGGTACTGAAGCTTTCTTT.

The chain recombines TRBV6-1 with TRBJ2-5; 10 nucleotides line up with TRBD2. The length of the CDR3 is 16 residues. Germline-derived CDR1 and CDR2 are MNHNS and SASEGT. After removal of 4 bases from V and 0 bases from J, the junction contained 5 bases not matched to a gene. The CDR3 sequence is CASSGLAGGHQETQYF. CDR3 nucleotide sequence: TGTGCCAGCAGTGGCTTAGCGGGGGGCCACCAAGAGACCCAGTACTTC.